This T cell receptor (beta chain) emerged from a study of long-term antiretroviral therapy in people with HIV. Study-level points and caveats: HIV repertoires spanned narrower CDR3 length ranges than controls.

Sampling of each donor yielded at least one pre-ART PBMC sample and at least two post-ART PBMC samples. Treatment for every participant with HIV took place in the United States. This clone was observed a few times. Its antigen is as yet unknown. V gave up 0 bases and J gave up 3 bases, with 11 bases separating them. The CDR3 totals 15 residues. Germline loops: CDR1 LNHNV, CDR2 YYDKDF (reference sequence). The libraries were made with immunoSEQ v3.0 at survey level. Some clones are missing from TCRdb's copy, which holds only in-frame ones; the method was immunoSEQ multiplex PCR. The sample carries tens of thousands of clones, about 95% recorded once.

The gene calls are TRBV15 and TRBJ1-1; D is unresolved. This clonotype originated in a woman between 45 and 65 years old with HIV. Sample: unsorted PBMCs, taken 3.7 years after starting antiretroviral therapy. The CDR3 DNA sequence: TGTGCCACCAGCAGAGATAGTGCCGGGTACACTGAAGCTTTCTTT. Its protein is CATSRDSAGYTEAFF.